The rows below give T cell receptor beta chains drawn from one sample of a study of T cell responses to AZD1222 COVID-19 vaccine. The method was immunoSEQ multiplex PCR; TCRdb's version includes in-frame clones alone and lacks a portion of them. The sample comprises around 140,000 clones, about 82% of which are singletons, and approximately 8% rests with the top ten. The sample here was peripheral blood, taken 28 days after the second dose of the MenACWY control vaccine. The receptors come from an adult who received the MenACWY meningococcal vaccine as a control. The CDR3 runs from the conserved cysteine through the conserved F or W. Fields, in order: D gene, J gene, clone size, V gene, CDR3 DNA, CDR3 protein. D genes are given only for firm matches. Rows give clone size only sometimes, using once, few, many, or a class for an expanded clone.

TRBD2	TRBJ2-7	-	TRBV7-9	TGTGCCAGCAGCCGGGAGGCTTTCTACGAGCAGTACTTC	CASSREAFYEQYF
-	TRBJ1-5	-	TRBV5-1	TGCGCCAGCAGCTTGCAGTCAAATCAGCCCCAGCATTTT	CASSLQSNQPQHF
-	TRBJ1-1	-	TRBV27	TGTGCCAGCAGTTTCTTACAGAACACTGAAGCTTTCTTT	CASSFLQNTEAFF
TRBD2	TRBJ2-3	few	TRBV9	TGTGCCAGCAGCGTCCGACTAGCGGGAGATACGCAGTATTTT	CASSVRLAGDTQYF
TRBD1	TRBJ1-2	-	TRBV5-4	TGTGCCAGCAGCTACGGGACAGGGGATTTCAGTCGGGGCTACACCTTC	CASSYGTGDFSRGYTF
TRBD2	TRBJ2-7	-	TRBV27	TGTGCCAGCAGTGCCCGCGGGAGTGACGAGCAGTACTTC	CASSARGSDEQYF
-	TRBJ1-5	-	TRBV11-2	TGTGCCAGCAGCCTCCTGGGGCCCGGCAATCAGCCCCAGCATTTT	CASSLLGPGNQPQHF
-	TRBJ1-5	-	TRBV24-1	TGTGCCACCAGTGATGGGGGGCGCGGGCAGCCCCAGCATTTT	CATSDGGRGQPQHF
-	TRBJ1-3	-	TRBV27	TGTGCCAGCAGCCACATACAGGGACCCATGTCCTTT	CASSHIQGPMSF
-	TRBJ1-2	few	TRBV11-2	TGTGCCAGCAGCCGGGGACCCCTGATCACATCTAACTATGGCTACACCTTC	CASSRGPLITSNYGYTF
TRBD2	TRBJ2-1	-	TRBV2	TGTGCCAGCAGCGGGGGAGGGGCCGAGCAGTTCTTC	CASSGGGAEQFF
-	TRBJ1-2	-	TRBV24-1	TGTGCCTCGGTCGCGGGGGGAGGCGGCTACACCTTC	CASVAGGGGYTF
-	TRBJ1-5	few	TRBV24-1	TGTGCCACCAGTGATTTTGGCAATCAGCCCCAGCATTTT	CATSDFGNQPQHF
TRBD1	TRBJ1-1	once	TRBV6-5	TGTGCCAGCAGTTACTCGACAGGGAGCATGAACACTGAAGCTTTCTTT	CASSYSTGSMNTEAFF
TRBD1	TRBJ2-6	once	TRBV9	TGTGCCAGCAGCGGGGGACAGGGCGTCAGCTCTGGGGCCAACGTCCTGACTTTC	CASSGGQGVSSGANVLTF
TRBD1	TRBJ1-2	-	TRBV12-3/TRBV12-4	TGTGCCAGCATCGGGACAGGGCGTCGAGGCTACACCTTC	CASIGTGRRGYTF
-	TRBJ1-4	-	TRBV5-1	TGCGCCAGCAGCTCGAGTGTAACTAATGAAAAACTGTTTTTT	CASSSSVTNEKLFF
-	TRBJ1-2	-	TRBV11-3	TGTGCCAGCAGCGAGGTCGGGGGAGGTGGCTACACCTTC	CASSEVGGGGYTF
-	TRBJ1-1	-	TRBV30	TGTGCCTGGAGTCAAAGGGACACTGAAGCTTTCTTT	CAWSQRDTEAFF
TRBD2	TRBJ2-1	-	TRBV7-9	TGTGCCAGCAGCAAGCAAACTAGCGGGAGATGGTTAGAGCAGTTCTTC	CASSKQTSGRWLEQFF
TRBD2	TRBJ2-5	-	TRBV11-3	TGTGCCAGCAGTAGGGGGCTAGCGGGGCCGTCGGAGACCCAGTACTTC	CASSRGLAGPSETQYF
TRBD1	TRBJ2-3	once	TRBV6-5	TGTGCCAGCAGTTACGTCCGAGGACAGGGTACAGATACGCAGTATTTT	CASSYVRGQGTDTQYF
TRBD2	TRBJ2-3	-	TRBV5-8	TGTGCCAGCAGCTTGGGGGCTAGCGGGAGCGCAGATACGCAGTATTTT	CASSLGASGSADTQYF